The 15 T cell receptor beta chains presented below share a single source sample, sequenced in a study of T-cell memory formation after mild COVID-19. One entry per CDR3 protein, called by TCRdb with MiXCR from the 5' RACE reads. The sample shows some 190,000 distinct CDR3 sequences, 15% to 20% of them seen only once. Sequenced: PBMCs or a T cell subset sorted from them (not recorded which). The origin of the receptors is an adult woman who had mild COVID-19 (a few samples of this study predate the infection). Cell type and time point are not known.

The chain has TRBV20-1 and TRBJ2-5; 9 bases are shared with TRBD2. CDR1 is DFQATT, CDR2 SNEGSKA, per germline (reference sequence). The V gene end was trimmed by 0 bases and the J gene end by 7 bases; junction bases not matched to a gene: 9. This CDR3 region has 15 residues. As DNA, the CDR3 is TGCAGTGCTAGAGACCCGACTAGCGGTTCTGGGACCCAGTACTTC. Translating gives CSARDPTSGSGTQYF.

The CDR3 DNA follows: TGTGCCTGGAGTGTACTGGGGCTAGCGGGGGGACAAGAGACCCAGTACTTC. Amino acids: CAWSVLGLAGGQETQYF. V usage is TRBV30 and J usage is TRBJ2-5; 11 nucleotides line up with TRBD2. The CDR3 has 17 residues. Per germline, CDR1 GTSNPN and CDR2 SVGIG (reference sequence). The junction had 8 bases not matched to a gene; V was cut back by 0 bases and J by 2 bases.

This clonotype was picked up a small number of times. The genes are TRBV7-9 and TRBJ1-3; a weak D match, TRBD1 (5 bases). V lost 3 bases, J lost 4 bases, and 19 bases lay in between. The CDR3 is 17 amino acids. The germline CDR1 and CDR2 sequences are SEHNR and FQNEAQ (reference sequence). The CDR3, as DNA: TGTGCCAGCAGCTTTCGAATCGGCAGGGTGGAAGGAAACACCATATATTTT. It is translated as CASSFRIGRVEGNTIYF.

The V and J genes are TRBV7-6 and TRBJ2-3, with TRBD1 matching over 9 bases. Germline V gene lookup returns CDR1 SGHVS and CDR2 FNYEAQ. CDR3 length equals 16 residues. V lost 4 bases, J lost 3 bases, and 8 bases stayed unmatched. The CDR3 sequence is CASSWGQGKGTDTQYF. The CDR3 DNA is TGTGCCAGCAGCTGGGGACAGGGAAAGGGTACAGATACGCAGTATTTT.

This clonotype was counted a few times. V gene TRBV5-5 combines with J gene TRBJ1-1, with 7 nucleotides matching TRBD1. The V gene's germline CDR1 is SGHKS and CDR2 YYEKEE (reference sequence). Trimming cost V 5 bases and J 1 base; bases outside gene matches: 8. The CDR3 covers 15 residues. The CDR3 loop is CASRTHRGANTEAFF. CDR3 sequence (DNA): TGTGCCAGCAGAACCCACAGGGGCGCGAACACTGAAGCTTTCTTT.

The chain is built from TRBV5-1 and TRBJ1-2, with TRBD1 identical over 7 bases. The V gene's germline CDR1 is SGHRS and CDR2 YFSETQ. The length of the CDR3 is 14 residues. V lost 8 bases, J lost 2 bases, and 9 bases stayed unmatched. The CDR3 protein is CASAAQGQNYGYTF. The CDR3, as DNA: TGCGCCAGTGCAGCACAGGGACAGAACTATGGCTACACCTTC.

This chain joins TRBV29-1 and TRBJ2-5; TRBD1 matches 7 bases. V shed 6 bases and J 3 bases; nucleotides not matched to a gene: 7. Germline lookup yields CDR1 SQVTM and CDR2 ANQGSEA. The CDR3 covers 13 residues. CDR3 sequence reads: CSVGTVVEETQYF. Written as DNA, the CDR3 is TGCAGCGTCGGGACAGTGGTTGAAGAGACCCAGTACTTC.

The gene calls are TRBV18 and TRBJ1-1, with TRBD1 as a possible D gene (5 bases). The CDR3 spans 13 residues. CDR1 and CDR2 (germline): KGHSH, LQKENI. V lost 7 bases to trimming and J lost 4 bases, with 13 bases between them. Written as DNA, the CDR3 is TGTGCCAGCTGTTTCCAGGGCGGCACTGAAGCTTTCTTT. Residues: CASCFQGGTEAFF.

The rearrangement joins TRBV12-3 or TRBV12-4 to TRBJ1-4, with TRBD1 matching over 9 bases. J gave up 6 bases and V 3 bases, and 5 bases lay outside the gene matches. The CDR3 is made up of 15 amino acids. Written as DNA, the CDR3 is TGTGCCAGCAGTTTCGGGGACAGGGCCTATGAAAAACTGTTTTTT. Its protein product is CASSFGDRAYEKLFF.

The CDR3 here is CASSQAGLTEQFF. The CDR3 DNA reads TGTGCCAGCAGCCAAGCGGGACTAACTGAGCAGTTCTTC. The chain links TRBV3-1 to TRBJ2-1; 7 nucleotides agree with TRBD2. CDR3 size: 13 residues. Germline loops: CDR1 LGHDT, CDR2 YNNKEL (reference sequence). J gave up 9 bases and V 1 base, and 3 bases lay outside the gene matches.

This clonotype came up a few times. This chain joins TRBV29-1 and TRBJ2-5, with D perhaps matching TRBD1 (6 bases). Germline V gene lookup returns CDR1 SQVTM and CDR2 ANQGSEA. V lost 2 bases, J lost 4 bases, and 11 bases lay in between. The CDR3 covers 13 residues. This CDR3 reads CSVELLQGETQYF. The CDR3 DNA is TGCAGCGTTGAATTGTTACAGGGAGAGACCCAGTACTTC. Full variable domain (rest looked up from reference TRBV29-1 and TRBJ2-5): SAVISQKPSRDICQRGTSLTIQCQVDSQVTMMFWYRQQPGQSLTLIATANQGSEATYESGFVIDKFPISRPNLTFSTLTVSNMSPEDSSIYLCSVELLQGETQYFGPGTRLLVL.

This sequence joins TRBV21-1 and TRBJ2-1; the table's D call TRBD2 went unverified against the DNA. TRBV21-1 is noted as a pseudogene. The CDR3 spans 18 residues. The CDR3 loop reads CASSATSGLNPPYNEQFF. In DNA, the CDR3 is TGTGCCAGCAGCGCTACTAGCGGGCTCAACCCCCCCTACAATGAGCAGTTCTTC.

A few counts support this clonotype. The chain carries TRBV15 and TRBJ1-2; D possibly corresponds to TRBD1 (5 bases). V shed 7 bases and J shed 0 bases, with 6 bases lying between them. Germline V lookup: CDR1 LNHNV, CDR2 YYDKDF (reference sequence). This CDR3 spans 12 amino acids. CDR3 DNA sequence: TGTGCCACCAAGGGGACTAACTATGGCTACACCTTC. It specifies CATKGTNYGYTF.

A remark on this clonotype: One end of the junction is discordant with germline, which a read error may explain. This chain uses TRBV18 with TRBJ2-3, with D perhaps TRBD1 (5 bases). This CDR3 spans 14 amino acids. Germline V CDR1 and CDR2: KGHSH, LQKENI. DNA of the CDR3: TGTGCCAGCTCAAACACAGGACCCACATATACGCAGTATTTT. Translated: CASSNTGPTYTQYF.

J is TRBJ1-2 and V is TRBV2; D not resolved. Looked up from germline, CDR1 is SNHLY and CDR2 is FYNNEI. The CDR3 runs to 11 residues. Trimming took 2 bases from V and 7 from J, leaving 5 bases between them. CDR3: CASSEFAGYTF. CDR3 bases: TGTGCCAGCAGTGAATTCGCTGGCTACACCTTC.